This T cell receptor (beta chain) originates from a study of T cell responses to AZD1222 COVID-19 vaccine. V was pared by 2 bases and J by 5 bases, with 12 bases between. The length of the CDR3 is 14 residues. Germline V CDR1 and CDR2: SGHDN, FVKESK. The assay was immunoSEQ multiplex PCR, and TCRdb's table has in-frame clones only and misses some. This table holds 150,000 to 200,000 clones, almost 95% found once. The sequence was collected from an adult in good health. V usage is TRBV14 and J usage is TRBJ2-5; the D gene is possibly TRBD2 (5 bases). The sample here was peripheral blood, taken on day 0 of AZD1222 vaccination. Here the CDR3 reads CASSQLGKVETQYF. CDR3 sequence (DNA): TGTGCCAGCAGCCAACTCGGGAAGGTGGAGACCCAGTACTTC.